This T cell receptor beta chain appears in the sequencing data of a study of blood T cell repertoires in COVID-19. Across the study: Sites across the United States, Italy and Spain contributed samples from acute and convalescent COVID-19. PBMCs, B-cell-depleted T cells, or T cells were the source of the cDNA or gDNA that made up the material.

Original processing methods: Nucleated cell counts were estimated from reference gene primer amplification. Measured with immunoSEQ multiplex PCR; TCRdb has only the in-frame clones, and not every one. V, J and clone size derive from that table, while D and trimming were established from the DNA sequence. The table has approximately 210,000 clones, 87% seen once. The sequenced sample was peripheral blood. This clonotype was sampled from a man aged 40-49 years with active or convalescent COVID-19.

CDR3 in DNA: TGTGCCAGCAGCCTACTAGCGGGAGTCAGTCATGAGCAGTTCTTC. Amino acid sequence: CASSLLAGVSHEQFF. V is TRBV14 and J is TRBJ2-1; 11 nucleotides line up with TRBD2. This CDR3 is 15 amino acids long. CDR1 is SGHDN, CDR2 FVKESK, per germline. V lost 4 bases to trimming and J lost 8 bases; unmatched junction nucleotides: 7.